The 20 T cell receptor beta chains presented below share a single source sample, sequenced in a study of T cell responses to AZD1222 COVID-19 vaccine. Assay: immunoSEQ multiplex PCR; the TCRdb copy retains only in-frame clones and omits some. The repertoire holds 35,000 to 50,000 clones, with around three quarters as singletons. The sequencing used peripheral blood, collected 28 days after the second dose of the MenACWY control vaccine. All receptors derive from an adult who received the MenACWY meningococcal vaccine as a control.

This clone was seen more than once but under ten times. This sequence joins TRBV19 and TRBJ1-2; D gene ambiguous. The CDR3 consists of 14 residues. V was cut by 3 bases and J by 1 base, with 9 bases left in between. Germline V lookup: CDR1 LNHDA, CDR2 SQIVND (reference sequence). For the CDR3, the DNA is TGTGCCAGTAGTATCAGTCAAATTAACTATGGCTACACCTTC. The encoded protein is CASSISQINYGYTF.

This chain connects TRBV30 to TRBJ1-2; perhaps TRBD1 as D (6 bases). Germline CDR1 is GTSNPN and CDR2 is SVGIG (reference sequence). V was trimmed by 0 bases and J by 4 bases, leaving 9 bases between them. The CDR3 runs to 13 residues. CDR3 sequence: CAWSVGGIYGYTF. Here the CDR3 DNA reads TGTGCCTGGAGTGTGGGGGGCATCTATGGCTACACCTTC.

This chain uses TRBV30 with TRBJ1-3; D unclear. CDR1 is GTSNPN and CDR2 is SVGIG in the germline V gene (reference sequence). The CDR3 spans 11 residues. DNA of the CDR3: TGTGTGATCACTCGCGGAAACACCATATATTTT. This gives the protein CVITRGNTIYF.

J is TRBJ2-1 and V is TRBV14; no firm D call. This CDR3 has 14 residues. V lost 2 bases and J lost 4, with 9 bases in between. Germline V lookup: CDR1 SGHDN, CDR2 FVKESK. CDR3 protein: CASSQFQKYNEQFF. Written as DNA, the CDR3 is TGTGCCAGCAGCCAATTCCAGAAGTACAATGAGCAGTTCTTC.

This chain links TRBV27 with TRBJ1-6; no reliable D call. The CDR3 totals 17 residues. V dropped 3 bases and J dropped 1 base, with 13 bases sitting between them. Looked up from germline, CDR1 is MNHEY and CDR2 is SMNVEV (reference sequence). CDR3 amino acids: CASSFDLRESYNSPLHF. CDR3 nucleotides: TGTGCCAGCAGTTTCGATTTGAGGGAATCCTATAATTCACCCCTCCACTTT.

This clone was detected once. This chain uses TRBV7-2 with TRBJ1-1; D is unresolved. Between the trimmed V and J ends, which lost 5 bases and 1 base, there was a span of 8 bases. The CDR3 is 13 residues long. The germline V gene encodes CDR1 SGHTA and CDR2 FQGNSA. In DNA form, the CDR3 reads TGTGCCAGCAGCACACAGAGGAACACTGAAGCTTTCTTT. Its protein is CASSTQRNTEAFF.

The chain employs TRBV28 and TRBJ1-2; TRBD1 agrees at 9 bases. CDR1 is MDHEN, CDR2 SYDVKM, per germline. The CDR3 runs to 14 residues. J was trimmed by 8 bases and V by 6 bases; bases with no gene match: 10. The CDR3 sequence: CASRTGGFGRGYTF. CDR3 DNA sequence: TGTGCCAGCAGAACAGGGGGCTTCGGGAGGGGCTACACCTTC.

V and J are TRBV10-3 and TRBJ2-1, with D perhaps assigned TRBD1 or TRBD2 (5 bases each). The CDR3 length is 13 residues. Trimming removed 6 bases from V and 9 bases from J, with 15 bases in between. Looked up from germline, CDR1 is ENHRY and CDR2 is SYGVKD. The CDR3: CAIRGEGLAEQFF. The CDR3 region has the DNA TGTGCCATCAGGGGGGAAGGGCTGGCTGAGCAGTTCTTC.

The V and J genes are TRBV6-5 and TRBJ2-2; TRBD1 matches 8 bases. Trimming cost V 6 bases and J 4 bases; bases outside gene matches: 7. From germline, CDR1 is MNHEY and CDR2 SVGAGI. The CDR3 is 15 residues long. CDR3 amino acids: CASRDTGGVTGELFF. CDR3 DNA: TGTGCCAGCAGGGACACAGGGGGTGTCACCGGGGAGCTGTTTTTT.

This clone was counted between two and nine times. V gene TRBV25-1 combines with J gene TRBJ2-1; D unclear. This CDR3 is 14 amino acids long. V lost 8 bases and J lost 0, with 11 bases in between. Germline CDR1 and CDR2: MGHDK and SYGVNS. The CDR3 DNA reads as TGTGCCAGCGCTGACAAGAGCTCCTACAATGAGCAGTTCTTC. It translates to CASADKSSYNEQFF.

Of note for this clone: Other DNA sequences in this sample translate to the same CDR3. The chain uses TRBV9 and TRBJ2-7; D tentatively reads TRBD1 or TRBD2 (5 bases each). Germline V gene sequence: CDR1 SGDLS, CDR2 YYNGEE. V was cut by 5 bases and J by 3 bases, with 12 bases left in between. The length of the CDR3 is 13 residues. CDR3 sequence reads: CASSGTESYEQYF. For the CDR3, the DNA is TGTGCCAGCAGTGGGACGGAAAGCTACGAGCAGTACTTC.

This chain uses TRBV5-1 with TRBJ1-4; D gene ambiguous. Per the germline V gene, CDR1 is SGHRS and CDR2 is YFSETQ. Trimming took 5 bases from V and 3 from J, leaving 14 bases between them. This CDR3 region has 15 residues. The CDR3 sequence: CASRTGSAANEKLFF. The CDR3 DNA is TGCGCCAGCAGGACTGGGAGCGCCGCTAATGAAAAACTGTTTTTT.

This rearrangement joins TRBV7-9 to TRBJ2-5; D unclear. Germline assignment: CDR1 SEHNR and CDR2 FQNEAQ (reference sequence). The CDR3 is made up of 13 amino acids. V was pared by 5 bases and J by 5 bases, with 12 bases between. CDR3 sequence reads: CASSPPGRETQYF. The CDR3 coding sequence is TGTGCCAGCAGCCCGCCCGGGCGGGAGACCCAGTACTTC.

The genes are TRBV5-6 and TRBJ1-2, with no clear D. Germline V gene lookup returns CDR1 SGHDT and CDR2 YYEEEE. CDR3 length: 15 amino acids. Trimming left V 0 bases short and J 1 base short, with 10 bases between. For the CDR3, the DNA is TGTGCCAGCAGCTTGGCCGGGCGGCTTAACTATGGCTACACCTTC. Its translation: CASSLAGRLNYGYTF. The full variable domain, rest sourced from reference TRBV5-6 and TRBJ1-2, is DAGVTQSPTHLIKTRGQQVTLRCSPKSGHDTVSWYQQALGQGPQFIFQYYEEEERQRGNFPDRFSGHQFPNYSSELNVNALLLGDSALYLCASSLAGRLNYGYTFGSGTRLTVV.

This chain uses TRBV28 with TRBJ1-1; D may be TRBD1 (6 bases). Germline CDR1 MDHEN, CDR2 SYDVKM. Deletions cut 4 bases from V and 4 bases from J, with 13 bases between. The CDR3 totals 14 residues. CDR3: CASSSRGGSTEAFF. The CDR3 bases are TGTGCCAGCAGTTCTAGGGGGGGGAGCACTGAAGCTTTCTTT.

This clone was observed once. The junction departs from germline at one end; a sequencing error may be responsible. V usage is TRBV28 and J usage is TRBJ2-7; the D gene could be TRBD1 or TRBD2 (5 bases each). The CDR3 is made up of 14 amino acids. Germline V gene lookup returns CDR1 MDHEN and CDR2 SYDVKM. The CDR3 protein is CASSLRGSSDEQYF. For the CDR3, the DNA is TGTGCCAGCAGTTTACGGGGCTCCTCCGACGAGCAGTACTTC.

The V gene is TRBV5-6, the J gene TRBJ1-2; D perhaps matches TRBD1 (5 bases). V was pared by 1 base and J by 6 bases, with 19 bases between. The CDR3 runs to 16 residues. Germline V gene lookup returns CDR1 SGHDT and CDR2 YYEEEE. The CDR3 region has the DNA TGTGCCAGCAGCTTGAGTAGGGGCGACGCCTGGGATGGCTACACCTTC. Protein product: CASSLSRGDAWDGYTF.

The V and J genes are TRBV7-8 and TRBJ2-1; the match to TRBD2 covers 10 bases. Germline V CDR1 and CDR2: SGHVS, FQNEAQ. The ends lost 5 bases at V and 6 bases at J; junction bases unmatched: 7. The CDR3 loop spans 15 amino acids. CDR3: CASSPGLAGANEQFF. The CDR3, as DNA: TGTGCCAGCAGCCCCGGCCTAGCGGGGGCCAATGAGCAGTTCTTC.

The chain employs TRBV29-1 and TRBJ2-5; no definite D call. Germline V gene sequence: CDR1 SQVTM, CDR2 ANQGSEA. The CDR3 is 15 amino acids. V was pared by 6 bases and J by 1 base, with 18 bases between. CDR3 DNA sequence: TGCAGCGTCTCCCTCCATATTATCCCCCAAGAGACCCAGTACTTC. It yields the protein CSVSLHIIPQETQYF.

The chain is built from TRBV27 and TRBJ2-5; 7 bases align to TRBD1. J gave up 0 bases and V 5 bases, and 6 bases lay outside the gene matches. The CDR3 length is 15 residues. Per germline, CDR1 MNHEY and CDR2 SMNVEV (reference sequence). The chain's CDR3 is CASSPGQKDQETQYF. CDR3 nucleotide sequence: TGTGCCAGCAGTCCGGGACAGAAAGACCAAGAGACCCAGTACTTC.